The 9 T cell receptor beta chains below come from one sample, sequenced in a study of blood T cell repertoires in COVID-19. Some clones are missing from TCRdb's copy, which holds only in-frame ones; the method was immunoSEQ multiplex PCR. The sample carries roughly 200,000 clones, 85% recorded once. Sample: peripheral blood. These receptor sequences come from a woman older than 75 with acute or convalescent COVID-19.

Remarks on this clone: Relative to the germline gene, one junction end is altered; a read error may explain this. This rearrangement joins TRBV28 to TRBJ1-3, with D possibly matching TRBD1 (6 bases). CDR1 is MDHEN and CDR2 is SYDVKM in the germline V gene. The CDR3 loop spans 12 amino acids. CDR3 nucleotide sequence: TGTGCCAGCAGTTTGGGGGCAACAGGGTGTGATTTT. Residues: CASSLGATGCDF.

The chain uses TRBV4-3 and TRBJ2-1; unclear D gene. This CDR3 spans 16 amino acids. Trimming left V 1 base short and J 6 bases short, with 16 bases between. Germline CDR1 reads LGHNA; CDR2 reads YSLEER. This CDR3 reads CASSQVYSEYFNEQFF. CDR3 nucleotides: TGCGCCAGCAGCCAAGTGTATAGTGAATACTTCAATGAGCAGTTCTTC.

J is TRBJ1-1 and V is TRBV19, with TRBD1 matching 7 bases. Looked up from germline, CDR1 is LNHDA and CDR2 is SQIVND (reference sequence). The CDR3 is 15 amino acids. V shed 4 bases and J 2 bases; nucleotides not matched to a gene: 7. CDR3 sequence: CASSNRGELNTEAFF. The CDR3 DNA reads TGTGCCAGTAGTAACAGGGGCGAACTAAACACTGAAGCTTTCTTT. Complete variable domain (other parts from reference TRBV19 and TRBJ1-1): DGGITQSPKYLFRKEGQNVTLSCEQNLNHDAMYWYRQDPGQGLRLIYYSQIVNDFQKGDIAEGYSVSREKKESFPLTVTSAQKNPTAFYLCASSNRGELNTEAFFGQGTRLTVV.

This chain connects TRBV28 to TRBJ2-7; the match to TRBD1 covers 10 bases. CDR1 MDHEN and CDR2 SYDVKM come from the germline V gene. With 7 bases clipped from V and 7 bases from J, the junction kept 16 bases outside the gene matches. The CDR3 is 16 residues long. The CDR3 spells CASNLLWGTGVVEQYF. The CDR3, as DNA: TGTGCCAGCAACCTCCTATGGGGGACAGGGGTAGTTGAGCAGTACTTC.

The gene calls are TRBV2 and TRBJ2-5; 12 nucleotides match TRBD2. Trimming took 6 bases from V and 9 from J; bases not matched to a gene: 14. Germline lookup yields CDR1 SNHLY and CDR2 FYNNEI. The CDR3 covers 16 residues. The CDR3 loop is CASSLAGGPSSQAQYF. The CDR3 DNA reads TGTGCCAGCAGCCTAGCGGGAGGGCCTTCCTCCCAGGCCCAGTACTTC.

The chain joins TRBV4-3 to TRBJ2-1; D perhaps matches TRBD2 (6 bases). From germline, CDR1 is LGHNA and CDR2 YSLEER. CDR3 length: 16 amino acids. V was trimmed by 1 base and J by 1 base, leaving 11 bases between them. CDR3 protein: CASSQVPGESYNEQFF. Written as DNA, the CDR3 is TGCGCCAGCAGCCAAGTGCCGGGAGAATCCTACAATGAGCAGTTCTTC.

The V gene is TRBV7-2, the J gene TRBJ2-7; D uncertain. Trimming shortened V by 5 bases and J by 4 bases, and 9 bases separated the two germline ends. The CDR3 spans 12 residues. Germline lookup yields CDR1 SGHTA and CDR2 FQGNSA. CDR3 protein: CASSLYGYEQYF. The CDR3, as DNA: TGTGCCAGCAGCCTGTACGGGTACGAGCAGTACTTC.

This clone was observed once. The V gene is TRBV30, the J gene TRBJ2-3, with a tentative D call TRBD1 (5 bases). CDR1 is GTSNPN and CDR2 is SVGIG in the germline V gene (reference sequence). The V and J ends lost 0 bases and 4 bases respectively, with 14 bases between them. There are 15 residues in the CDR3. The CDR3 here is CAWSVRAGSADTQYF. CDR3 DNA: TGTGCCTGGAGTGTACGGGCAGGGTCGGCAGATACGCAGTATTTT.

The rearrangement joins TRBV30 to TRBJ2-1; 9 nucleotides align to TRBD2. The CDR3 has 17 amino acids. Unmatched junction bases numbered 14, after V lost 8 bases and J lost 0 bases. Germline V gene lookup returns CDR1 GTSNPN and CDR2 SVGIG (reference sequence). CDR3 sequence (DNA): TGTGCCCGGTCGACTAGCGGCTTATCCCCCTCCTACAATGAGCAGTTCTTC. It codes for CARSTSGLSPSYNEQFF.